This T cell receptor beta chain is drawn from a study of Ad26.COV2.S vaccination and SARS-CoV-2 variants. In the study overall: Dosing was one shot or two shots 56 days apart. General study results and limits: Vaccine recipients surpassed placebo recipients in spike-specific TCR breadth.

V gave up 0 bases and J gave up 4 bases; unmatched junction bases: 7. Germline CDR1 and CDR2: SGHTA and FQGNSA. CDR3 length: 16 residues. Documented treatment: roughly 18 received Ad26.COV2.S at low or high dose, single or two shots; roughly five received placebo; per-sample allocation not given. At day 63 after the first vaccine or placebo injection, samples were drawn. Libraries were prepared by immunoSEQ multiplex PCR; TCRdb keeps only in-frame clonotypes and omits some of them. This table holds about 680,000 clones, around 89% found once. As to this clone: The target antigen is unknown.

The sequence came from a person between 18 and 59 years old who received the Ad26.COV2.S COVID-19 vaccine or a placebo. The V and J genes are TRBV7-2 and TRBJ2-5; 8 bases are shared with TRBD2. This specimen was peripheral blood, taken in a trial of Ad26.COV2.S vaccine versus placebo. The CDR3 nucleotides are TGTGCCAGCAGCTTAGCCGGGGGGGGACGAGGAGAGACCCAGTACTTC. Translated: CASSLAGGGRGETQYF.